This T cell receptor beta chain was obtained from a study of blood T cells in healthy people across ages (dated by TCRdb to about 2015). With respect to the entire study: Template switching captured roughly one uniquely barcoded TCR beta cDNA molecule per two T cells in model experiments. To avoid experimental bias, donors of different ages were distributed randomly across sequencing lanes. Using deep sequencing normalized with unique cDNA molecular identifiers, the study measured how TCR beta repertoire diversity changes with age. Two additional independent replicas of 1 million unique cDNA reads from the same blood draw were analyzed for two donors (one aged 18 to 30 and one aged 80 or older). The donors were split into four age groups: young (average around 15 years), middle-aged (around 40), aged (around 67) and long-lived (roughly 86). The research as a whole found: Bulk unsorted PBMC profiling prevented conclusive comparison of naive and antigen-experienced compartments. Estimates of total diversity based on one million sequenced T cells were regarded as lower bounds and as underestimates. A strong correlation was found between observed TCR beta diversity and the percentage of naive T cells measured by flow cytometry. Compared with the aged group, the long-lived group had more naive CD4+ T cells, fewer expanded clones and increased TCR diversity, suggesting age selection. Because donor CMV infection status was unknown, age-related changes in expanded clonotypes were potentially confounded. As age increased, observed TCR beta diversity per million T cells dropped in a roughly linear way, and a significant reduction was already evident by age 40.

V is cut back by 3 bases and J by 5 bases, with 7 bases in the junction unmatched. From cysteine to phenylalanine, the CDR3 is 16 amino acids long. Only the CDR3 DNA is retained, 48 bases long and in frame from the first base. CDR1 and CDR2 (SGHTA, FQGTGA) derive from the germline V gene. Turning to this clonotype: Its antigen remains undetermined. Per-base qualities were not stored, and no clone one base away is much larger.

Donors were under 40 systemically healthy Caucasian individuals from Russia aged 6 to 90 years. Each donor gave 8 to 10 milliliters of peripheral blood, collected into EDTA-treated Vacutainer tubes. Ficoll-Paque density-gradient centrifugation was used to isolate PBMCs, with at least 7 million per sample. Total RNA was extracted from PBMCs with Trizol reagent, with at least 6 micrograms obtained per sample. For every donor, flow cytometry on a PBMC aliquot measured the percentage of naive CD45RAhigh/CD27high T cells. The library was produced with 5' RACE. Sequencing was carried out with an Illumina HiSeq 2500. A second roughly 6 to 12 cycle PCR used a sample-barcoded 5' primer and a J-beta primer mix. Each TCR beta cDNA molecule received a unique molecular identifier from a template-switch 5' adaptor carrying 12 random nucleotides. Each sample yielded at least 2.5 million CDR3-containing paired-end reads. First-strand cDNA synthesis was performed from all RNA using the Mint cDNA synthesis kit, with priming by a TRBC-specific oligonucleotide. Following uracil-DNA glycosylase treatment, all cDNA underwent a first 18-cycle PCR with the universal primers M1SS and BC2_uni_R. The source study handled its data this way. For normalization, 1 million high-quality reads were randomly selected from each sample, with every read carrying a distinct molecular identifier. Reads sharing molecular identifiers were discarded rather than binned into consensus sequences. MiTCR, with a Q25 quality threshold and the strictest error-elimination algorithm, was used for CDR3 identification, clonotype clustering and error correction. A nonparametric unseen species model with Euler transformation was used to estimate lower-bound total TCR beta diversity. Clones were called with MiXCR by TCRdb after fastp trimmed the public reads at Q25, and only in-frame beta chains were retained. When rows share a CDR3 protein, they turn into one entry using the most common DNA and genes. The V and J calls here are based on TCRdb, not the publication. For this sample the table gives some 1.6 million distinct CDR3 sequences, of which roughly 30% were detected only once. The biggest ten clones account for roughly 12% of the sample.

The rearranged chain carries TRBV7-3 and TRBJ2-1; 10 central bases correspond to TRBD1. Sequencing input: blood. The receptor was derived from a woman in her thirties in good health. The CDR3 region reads CASSFGGTGAHNEQFF. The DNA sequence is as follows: TGTGCCAGCAGCTTCGGCGGGACAGGGGCCCACAATGAGCAGTTCTTC.